These 5 T cell receptor beta chains were all obtained from the same sample, sequenced in a study of control samples from healthy donors and cancer patients. Measured with immunoSEQ multiplex PCR; TCRdb has only the in-frame clones, and not every one. This table has about 140,000 clones, less than 90% appearing once. The sample comprised blood. The receptors here all came from a woman in her thirties in good health.

V is TRBV19 and J is TRBJ2-3; D is ambiguous. The V gene lost 7 bases and the J gene lost 4 bases, with 18 bases spanning the gap. Germline loops: CDR1 LNHDA, CDR2 SQIVND (reference sequence). The CDR3 loop spans 15 amino acids. The chain's CDR3 is CASKPSPGQADTQYF. CDR3 in DNA: TGTGCCAGTAAGCCCTCCCCCGGTCAGGCAGATACGCAGTATTTT.

The chain couples TRBV21-1 to TRBJ2-5; TRBD2, the table's D call, was not compared with the DNA. TRBV21-1 is marked as a pseudogene. The CDR3 has 19 residues. CDR3 bases: TGTGCCAGCAGCTCACAGACCCAAACTAGCGGGAGGTACCAAGAGACCCAGTACTTC. This encodes CASSSQTQTSGRYQETQYF.

The V gene is TRBV9, the J gene TRBJ2-6, with D uncertain. Per the germline V gene, CDR1 is SGDLS and CDR2 is YYNGEE. V was pared by 0 bases and J by 2 bases, with 9 bases between. The CDR3 length is 16 residues. The CDR3 here is CASSVATGPGANVLTF. CDR3 DNA: TGTGCCAGCAGCGTAGCTACGGGCCCTGGGGCCAACGTCCTGACTTTC.

The V and J genes are TRBV5-4 and TRBJ2-5; 12 bases align to TRBD2. Per the germline V gene, CDR1 is SGHNT and CDR2 is YYREEE (reference sequence). With V trimmed by 3 bases and J by 2 bases, 2 bases remained unmatched. This CDR3 spans 15 amino acids. CDR3 DNA: TGTGCCAGCAGCTCAGGACTAGCGGGGCAAGAGACCCAGTACTTC. Its protein is CASSSGLAGQETQYF.

CDR3 loop: CASSLWGVGTDTQYF. CDR3 nucleotide sequence: TGTGCCAGCAGCCTCTGGGGGGTCGGCACAGATACGCAGTATTTT. The rearrangement links TRBV14 to TRBJ2-3; weak D call: TRBD2 (6 bases). The V end lost 4 bases, the J end lost 1 base, and 12 bases lay between the germline ends. Looked up from germline, CDR1 is SGHDN and CDR2 is FVKESK. The CDR3 runs to 15 residues.